These T cell receptor beta chains were read from a single sample in a study of Graves' ophthalmopathy and Graves' hyperthyroidism. TCRdb reanalysed the multiplex PCR reads using MiXCR and keeps one entry per CDR3 protein. Altogether over a million distinct CDR3 sequences are present, 35% to 40% being singletons, with the ten largest covering around 10%. The sequenced material came from peripheral blood or thyroid tissue (not recorded which). The receptors stem from an adult man with Graves' hyperthyroidism. Each CDR3 is given with its conserved first and last residue. The D gene is left open where the match is weak. The listing skips clone size in some rows; elsewhere it reads once, few, many or a size class.

TRBV7-9	13	TRBD1	TRBJ1-2	many	CASSRGQGQGYTF	TGTGCCAGCAGCCGCGGACAGGGGCAGGGCTACACCTTC
TRBV5-1	15	NA	TRBJ2-5	many	CASSLATDIGETQYF	TGCGCCAGCAGCTTGGCCACGGATATAGGAGAGACCCAGTACTTC
TRBV29-1	14	NA	TRBJ2-2	many	CSVAARDNTGELFF	TGCAGCGTCGCCGCTCGGGACAACACCGGGGAGCTGTTTTTT
TRBV19	15	TRBD1	TRBJ2-1	NA	CASSIGTGYYNEQFF	TGTGCCAGTAGTATAGGGACAGGGTACTACAATGAGCAGTTCTTC
TRBV5-1	16	NA	TRBJ1-3	many	CASSLSQAAAGNTIYF	TGCGCCAGCAGCTTGTCGCAGGCAGCAGCTGGAAACACCATATATTTT
TRBV7-9	17	NA	TRBJ1-5	NA	CASSLAGGPFNNQPQHF	TGTGCTAGCAGCTTAGCAGGCGGGCCTTTTAACAATCAGCCCCAGCATTTT
TRBV20-1	14	NA	TRBJ1-6	once	CSPRRGSYNSPLHF	TGCAGCCCCAGGAGGGGATCCTATAATTCACCCCTCCACTTT
TRBV6-5	13	NA	TRBJ1-6	many	CASSSQANSPLHF	TGTGCCAGCAGTTCCCAGGCGAATTCACCCCTCCACTTT
TRBV7-8	16	NA	TRBJ2-2	NA	CACSQEKRLASGELFF	TGCGCCTGCAGCCAAGAAAAGCGGTTAGCCTCCGGGGAGCTGTTTTTT
TRBV7-8	15	TRBD1	TRBJ1-6	many	CASKGTASYNSPLHF	TGTGCCAGCAAGGGGACAGCCTCCTATAATTCACCCCTCCACTTT
TRBV12-3/TRBV12-4	13	NA	TRBJ1-1	few	CATLGVAETEAFF	TGTGCCACCTTGGGGGTGGCTGAAACTGAAGCTTTCTTT
TRBV7-9	14	TRBD1	TRBJ1-2	NA	CASSRTGRNYGYTF	TGTGCCAGCAGTCGGACAGGGAGGAACTATGGCTACACCTTC
TRBV6-5	14	TRBD2	TRBJ2-5	few	CASSHRLAGETQYF	TGTGCCAGCAGCCACAGACTAGCGGGAGAGACCCAGTACTTC
TRBV5-1	14	NA	TRBJ1-1	many	CASGPTGMNTEAFF	TGCGCCAGCGGCCCGACAGGAATGAACACTGAAGCTTTCTTT
TRBV9	15	TRBD1	TRBJ2-5	NA	CASRRQGAIVETQYF	TGTGCCAGCAGACGACAGGGAGCTATCGTTGAGACCCAGTACTTC
TRBV7-9	14	NA	TRBJ1-2	many	CASSLEAENYGYTF	TGTGCCAGCAGCTTAGAGGCCGAAAACTATGGCTACACCTTC
TRBV7-8	14	NA	TRBJ2-5	once	CASSYGGGIKTQYF	TGTGCCAGCAGCTATGGGGGGGGCATAAAGACCCAGTACTTC
TRBV5-1	14	TRBD1	TRBJ2-7	many	CASSLGQGEGGQYF	TGCGCCAGCAGCTTGGGACAGGGTGAAGGTGGGCAGTACTTC
TRBV10-3	13	TRBD1	TRBJ2-2	NA	CATTGANTGELFF	TGTGCCACGACAGGGGCGAACACCGGGGAGCTGTTTTTT
TRBV9	17	TRBD1	TRBJ1-6	NA	CASSVGTGGYHNSPLHF	TGTGCCAGCAGCGTGGGGACAGGTGGCTATCATAATTCACCCCTCCACTTT
TRBV10-3	15	TRBD1	TRBJ1-6	NA	CASGKTRQGGSPLHF	TGTGCCAGCGGGAAGACAAGACAGGGGGGATCACCCCTCCACTTT
TRBV7-9	14	NA	TRBJ1-5	NA	CASSLDPGDQPQHF	TGTGCCAGCAGCTTAGACCCAGGGGATCAGCCCCAGCATTTT
TRBV7-2	16	NA	TRBJ2-7	many	CASSQPGTDISYEQYF	TGTGCCAGCAGCCAACCCGGGACGGACATTTCCTACGAGCAGTACTTC
TRBV7-9	14	NA	TRBJ2-5	many	CASSSHLELGTQYF	TGTGCCAGCAGTTCACACCTAGAACTGGGGACCCAGTACTTC
TRBV20-1	13	NA	TRBJ1-2	NA	CSAKPVGGYGYTF	TGCAGTGCAAAACCAGTGGGAGGGTATGGCTACACCTTC
TRBV4-3	14	TRBD1	TRBJ1-1	NA	CASSQDKGATEAFF	TGCGCCAGCAGCCAAGATAAGGGGGCCACTGAAGCTTTCTTT
TRBV20-1	15	TRBD2	TRBJ2-5	many	CSARDPRTSGTAQYF	TGCAGTGCTAGAGATCCTAGGACTAGCGGGACGGCCCAGTACTTC
TRBV7-2	13	NA	TRBJ1-4	many	CASSSRDNEKLFF	TGTGCCAGCAGCTCCAGGGATAATGAAAAACTGTTTTTT
TRBV10-1	11	NA	TRBJ1-1	many	CASSDRHRAFF	TGCGCCAGCAGTGATCGGCATAGGGCTTTCTTT
TRBV12-3/TRBV12-4	16	TRBD1	TRBJ2-5	NA	CVSSSTWTGNQETQYF	TGTGTCAGCAGTTCAACATGGACAGGAAACCAAGAGACCCAGTACTTC
TRBV9	17	NA	TRBJ1-3	NA	CASSGSTGPTGGNTIYF	TGTGCCAGCAGCGGAAGTACCGGGCCCACGGGTGGAAACACCATATATTTT
TRBV14	17	NA	TRBJ2-5	NA	CASSQGSMGGGQETQYF	TGTGCCAGCAGCCAAGGTTCTATGGGAGGAGGTCAAGAGACCCAGTACTTC
TRBV11-2	17	NA	TRBJ1-2	NA	CASSLGGEFLSVYGYTF	TGTGCCAGCAGCTTAGGGGGTGAATTCCTGAGCGTCTATGGCTACACCTTC
TRBV12-3/TRBV12-4	15	NA	TRBJ1-3	many	CASSLVGNSGNTIYF	TGTGCCAGCAGCTTGGTTGGTAACTCTGGAAACACCATATATTTT
TRBV7-2	16	NA	TRBJ2-7	NA	CASSQDRAGPMGEQYF	TGTGCCAGCAGCCAAGATAGGGCAGGGCCTATGGGCGAGCAGTACTTC
TRBV20-1	17	TRBD1	TRBJ1-1	few	CSARDPRGTRKNTEAFF	TGCAGTGCTAGAGATCCCAGGGGGACTAGGAAGAACACTGAAGCTTTCTTT
TRBV12-3/TRBV12-4	16	TRBD1	TRBJ2-5	once	CASSRNSGTGEETQYF	TGTGCCAGCAGTCGAAACTCCGGGACAGGGGAAGAGACCCAGTACTTC
TRBV2	11	NA	TRBJ2-7	many	CASSPTREQYF	TGTGCCAGCAGCCCGACGCGCGAGCAGTACTTC
TRBV7-8	16	TRBD2	TRBJ2-2	NA	CASTVGLAGVGGELFF	TGTGCCAGCACCGTTGGACTAGCGGGAGTAGGCGGGGAGCTGTTTTTT
TRBV20-1	13	NA	TRBJ1-5	many	CSAPLQADQPQHF	TGCAGTGCCCCCCTACAGGCAGATCAGCCCCAGCATTTT
TRBV6-5	11	NA	TRBJ1-1	many	CASSYWTEAFF	TGTGCCAGCAGTTACTGGACTGAAGCTTTCTTT
TRBV10-3	16	NA	TRBJ2-6	many	CAISEQLMTGANVLTF	TGTGCCATCAGTGAGCAGTTAATGACTGGGGCCAACGTCCTGACTTTC
TRBV10-3	14	NA	TRBJ2-6	NA	CATKRSSGANVPTF	TGTGCCACCAAAAGGAGCTCTGGGGCCAACGTCCCGACTTTC
TRBV5-1	16	NA	TRBJ2-7	few	CASSLGPSDGAYEQYF	TGCGCCAGCAGCTTGGGACCTAGCGATGGAGCCTACGAGCAGTACTTC
TRBV20-1	13	TRBD1	TRBJ1-1	NA	CRPYTGGTTEAFF	TGCAGACCCTATACAGGGGGGACCACTGAAGCTTTCTTT
TRBV19	16	NA	TRBJ1-1	many	CASSTQGRGMNTEAFF	TGTGCCAGTAGTACCCAGGGGCGTGGGATGAACACTGAAGCTTTCTTT
TRBV2	14	NA	TRBJ2-5	few	CASSEWGEKETQYF	TGTGCCAGCAGTGAATGGGGCGAAAAAGAGACCCAGTACTTC
TRBV11-2	14	NA	TRBJ1-1	NA	CASSPVVKNTEAFF	TGTGCCAGCAGCCCGGTGGTCAAGAACACTGAAGCTTTCTTT
TRBV7-9	16	NA	TRBJ1-4	many	CASSLRRSEGGEKLFF	TGTGCCAGCAGCTTAAGGCGATCGGAGGGAGGTGAAAAACTGTTTTTT
TRBV12-3/TRBV12-4	14	NA	TRBJ1-5	NA	CASSYRVENQPQHF	TGTGCCAGCAGTTACAGGGTTGAAAATCAGCCCCAGCATTTT
TRBV10-3	14	TRBD2	TRBJ2-7	few	CASSYGLAGSEQYF	TGTGCCAGCAGTTACGGGCTAGCGGGATCCGAGCAGTACTTC
TRBV2	14	TRBD1	TRBJ1-4	many	CASSQDRGAEKLFF	TGTGCCAGCAGTCAAGACAGGGGCGCTGAAAAACTGTTTTTT
TRBV12-3/TRBV12-4	14	TRBD1	TRBJ1-1	few	CASKSRDRYAEAFF	TGTGCCAGCAAGTCCCGGGACAGGTACGCTGAAGCTTTCTTT
TRBV6-5	17	NA	TRBJ1-1	NA	CASSEVSTTIVDTEAFF	TGTGCCAGCAGTGAAGTCTCCACCACCATCGTGGACACTGAAGCTTTCTTT
TRBV7-4	14	NA	TRBJ1-2	NA	CASSGYGEGFGYTF	TGTGCCAGCAGCGGGTACGGGGAAGGGTTCGGCTACACCTTC
TRBV25-1	14	NA	TRBJ1-1	few	CASIQWGMNTEASF	TGTGCCAGCATACAATGGGGGATGAACACTGAAGCTTCCTTT
TRBV11-2	15	TRBD1	TRBJ2-7	once	CASSSPGQGFGEQYF	TGTGCCAGCAGCTCTCCGGGACAGGGTTTCGGCGAGCAGTACTTC